This T cell receptor (beta chain) was sequenced in a study of pediatric ulcerative colitis. Trimming removed 9 bases from V and 7 bases from J, with 12 bases in between. This CDR3 spans 12 amino acids. Germline V CDR1 and CDR2: SGHTA, FQGTGA. This table comes from immunoSEQ multiplex PCR, and its TCRdb copy is limited to in-frame clones, with some not included. This table holds more than 10,000 clones, 60% to 80% found once. During colonoscopy, one to two rectal pinch biopsies were collected. The chain carries TRBV7-3 and TRBJ2-2, with TRBD1 as a possible D gene (6 bases). Sequencing was performed on gut tissue. The clonotype was recovered from a boy younger than 18 who was a control in a study of pediatric ulcerative colitis. In DNA, the CDR3 is TGTGCCAGTCGGACAGTCGACGGGGAGCTGTTTTTT. Its translation is CASRTVDGELFF.